This T cell receptor (beta chain) was recorded in a study of CD8+ T cells in alopecia areata. Study details: Patients took tofacitinib for 6 to 18 months, followed by 6 drug-free months. Among treated patients, severity was scored by affected scalp area percentage.

CDR1 and CDR2 (germline): LNHNV, YYDKDF (reference sequence). V was pared by 3 bases and J by 8 bases, with 16 bases between. CDR3 length equals 15 residues. Treatment described: oral pan-JAK inhibitor, 5-10 mg twice daily. Following RNA extraction, reverse transcription yielded cDNA that acted as the sequencing template. The table came from immunoSEQ multiplex PCR; TCRdb's copy has only in-frame clones and leaves some out. Of about 120,000 clones in the sample, 50% to 75% were seen once. The sequence was collected from a human donor with alopecia areata. Specimen: CD8+ T cells sorted from blood, collected at week 4, from a patient treated with tofacitinib. The genes are TRBV15 and TRBJ1-4, with a tentative D call TRBD1 (5 bases). CDR3: CATSRPPGLSEKLFF. For the CDR3, the DNA is TGTGCCACCAGCAGGCCGCCGGGACTTAGCGAAAAACTGTTTTTT.